Each of the 13 T cell receptor beta chains below was sequenced from the same sample in a study of blood T cell repertoires in COVID-19. TCRdb's copy holds only in-frame clones and misses some; the assay was immunoSEQ multiplex PCR. The sample lists roughly 250,000 clones; approximately 88% were seen once. Sequences were obtained from PBMCs or T cells enriched from blood (not recorded which). Every receptor here comes from a woman aged 40 to 50 with acute COVID-19.

The rearrangement uses TRBV3-1 (or the pseudogene TRBV3-2) and TRBJ2-5, with TRBD2 as a possible D gene (6 bases). Trimming took 4 bases from V and 9 from J, leaving 9 bases between them. The CDR3 runs 11 residues. Looked up from germline, CDR1 is LGHDT and CDR2 is YNNKEL (reference sequence). This chain's CDR3 is CASSLIAAQYF. Here the CDR3 DNA reads TGTGCCAGCAGCCTCATAGCGGCCCAGTACTTC.

The chain employs TRBV10-1 and TRBJ2-1, with 7 bases lining up with TRBD1. Germline V CDR1 and CDR2: WNHNN, SYGVQD (reference sequence). CDR3 size: 15 residues. The V and J ends lost 6 bases and 2 bases, in that order; junction bases with no gene match: 7. CDR3 bases: TGCGCCAGCAGGGGAGACAGGGAAGCCTACAATGAGCAGTTCTTC. Translated, it gives CASRGDREAYNEQFF.

The V call is TRBV19, the J call TRBJ2-5; 16 nucleotides line up with TRBD2. Unmatched junction bases numbered 6, after V lost 4 bases and J lost 4 bases. Germline loops: CDR1 LNHDA, CDR2 SQIVND (reference sequence). The CDR3 runs 17 residues. This chain's CDR3 is CASSTPGLAGGRETQYF. CDR3 coding DNA: TGTGCCAGTAGTACGCCGGGACTAGCGGGAGGGAGAGAGACCCAGTACTTC.

The rearrangement uses TRBV6-1 and TRBJ2-4; no firm D call. Germline values: CDR1 MNHNS, CDR2 SASEGT. V shed 2 bases and J shed 0 bases, with 5 bases lying between them. The CDR3 is made up of 14 amino acids. This CDR3 is CASSEYLAKNIQYF. DNA of the CDR3: TGTGCCAGCAGTGAATATCTAGCCAAAAACATTCAGTACTTC.

CDR3 region: CASSQLALGTGGGGRTEAFF. The CDR3 DNA is TGTGCCAGCAGCCAATTGGCCCTCGGGACAGGGGGCGGTGGGAGAACTGAAGCTTTCTTT. The chain couples TRBV7-6 to TRBJ1-1; 12 bases are shared with TRBD1. CDR1 SGHVS and CDR2 FNYEAQ come from the germline V gene. V was pared by 5 bases and J by 5 bases, with 21 bases of the junction left unmatched. This CDR3 contains 20 residues.

A single count supports this clone. The chain joins TRBV5-5 to TRBJ2-5, with 7 bases that match TRBD2. This CDR3 region has 16 residues. Looked up from germline, CDR1 is SGHKS and CDR2 is YYEKEE (reference sequence). With V trimmed by 0 bases and J by 5 bases, 10 bases remained unmatched. The CDR3 DNA is TGTGCCAGCAGCTTGGGAAGACTAGCTAACGAGGAGACCCAGTACTTC. Encoded protein: CASSLGRLANEETQYF.

V is TRBV27 and J is TRBJ2-1; maybe TRBD2 (5 bases). Germline V gene sequence: CDR1 MNHEY, CDR2 SMNVEV (reference sequence). The CDR3 has 14 residues. Deletions cut 2 bases from V and 2 bases from J, with 7 bases between. CDR3 DNA sequence: TGTGCCAGCAGTTTAGCGGGTACCTACAATGAGCAGTTCTTC. It translates to CASSLAGTYNEQFF.

The chain recombines TRBV18 with TRBJ1-1; D is perhaps TRBD1 (6 bases). This CDR3 region has 18 residues. The germline gives CDR1 KGHSH, CDR2 LQKENI. The V end lost 3 bases, the J end lost 4 bases, and 24 bases lay between the germline ends. CDR3 bases: TGTGCCAGCTCACCGACAGGCTCAAGCCAGACGTTCGGCACTGAAGCTTTCTTT. It specifies CASSPTGSSQTFGTEAFF. Full variable domain (missing parts from reference TRBV18 and TRBJ1-1): NAGVMQNPRHLVRRRGQEARLRCSPMKGHSHVYWYRQLPEEGLKFMVYLQKENIIDESGMPKERFSAEFPKEGPSILRIQQVVRGDSAAYFCASSPTGSSQTFGTEAFFGQGTRLTVV.

The chain combines TRBV5-6 with TRBJ1-1; D is ambiguous. V lost 3 bases to trimming and J lost 1 base, with 10 bases between them. CDR1 and CDR2 (germline): SGHDT, YYEEEE. CDR3 length equals 14 residues. CDR3 sequence: CASSSLGENTEAFF. The CDR3 bases are TGTGCCAGCAGCTCCCTCGGGGAGAACACTGAAGCTTTCTTT.

The V call is TRBV6-5, the J call TRBJ2-3, with D hard to call. Germline values: CDR1 MNHEY, CDR2 SVGAGI. The ends were cut back, 8 bases at V and 2 bases at J, with 14 bases in the middle. The length of the CDR3 is 14 residues. CDR3 residues: CASFDNSPTDTQYF. CDR3 nucleotides: TGTGCCAGCTTTGATAACAGTCCCACAGATACGCAGTATTTT.

The DNA of the CDR3 is TGCAGTGCTAGTGTCTCGGGACAGGGTATCTACGAGCAGTACTTC. Translated, it gives CSASVSGQGIYEQYF. The rearrangement joins TRBV20-1 to TRBJ2-7; TRBD1 matches at 9 bases. This CDR3 comprises 15 residues. J gave up 3 bases and V 3 bases, and 9 bases lay outside the gene matches. Germline CDR1 is DFQATT and CDR2 is SNEGSKA (reference sequence).

V and J are TRBV19 and TRBJ2-5; a weak D match, TRBD2 (5 bases). There are 12 residues in the CDR3. Trimming removed 8 bases at V and 1 base at J, with 8 bases between. CDR1 and CDR2 (germline): LNHDA, SQIVND (reference sequence). The DNA for the CDR3 is TGTGCCAGTGGCGGGCGCCAAGAGACCCAGTACTTC. As protein: CASGGRQETQYF.

The chain carries TRBV14 and TRBJ2-1; 7 nucleotides line up with TRBD2. CDR3 length: 14 residues. Germline assignment: CDR1 SGHDN and CDR2 FVKESK. Germline trimming cut 4 bases from V and 8 bases from J; bases unmatched to any gene: 8. CDR3 region: CASSLRTRLDEQFF. The CDR3 DNA reads TGTGCCAGCAGCCTTCGGACTAGACTGGATGAGCAGTTCTTC. Full variable domain (outside the CDR3, taken from reference TRBV14 and TRBJ2-1): EAGVTQFPSHSVIEKGQTVTLRCDPISGHDNLYWYRRVMGKEIKFLLHFVKESKQDESGMPNNRFLAERTGGTYSTLKVQPAELEDSGVYFCASSLRTRLDEQFFGPGTRLTVL.